This T cell receptor (beta chain) was documented in a study of cytomegalovirus exposure and HLA in healthy donors. Repertoires were generated with immunoSEQ multiplex PCR, while TCRdb's copy carries only in-frame clones and drops some. This table holds a few hundred thousand clones, 86% found once. The CDR3 is made up of 13 amino acids. Germline CDR1 reads LNHDA; CDR2 reads SQIVND (reference sequence). V gave up 3 bases and J gave up 7 bases; unmatched junction bases: 5. The receptor comes from a woman between 18 and 29 years old in good health and CMV-seronegative. Sequencing used PBMCs. The rearrangement uses TRBV19 and TRBJ2-7; 8 bases agree with TRBD2. This chain's CDR3 is CASSIEREREQYF. The CDR3 DNA reads as TGTGCCAGTAGTATTGAGCGGGAGCGGGAGCAGTACTTC.